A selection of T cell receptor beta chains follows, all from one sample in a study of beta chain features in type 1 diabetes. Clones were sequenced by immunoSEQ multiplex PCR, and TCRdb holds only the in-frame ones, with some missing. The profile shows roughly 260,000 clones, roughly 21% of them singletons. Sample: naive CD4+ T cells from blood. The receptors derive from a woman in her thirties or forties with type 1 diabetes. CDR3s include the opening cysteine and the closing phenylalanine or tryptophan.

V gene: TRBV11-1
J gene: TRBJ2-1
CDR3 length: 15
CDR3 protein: CASSEYRGGYNEQFF

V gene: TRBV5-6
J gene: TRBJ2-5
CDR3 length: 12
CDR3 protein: CASSWGTDPQYF

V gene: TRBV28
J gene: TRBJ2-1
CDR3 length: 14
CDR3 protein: CASNEGFLLNEQFF

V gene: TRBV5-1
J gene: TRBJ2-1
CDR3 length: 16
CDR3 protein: CASSLIVSATYNEQFF

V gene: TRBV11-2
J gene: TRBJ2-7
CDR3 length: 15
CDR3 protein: CASSTYRGISYEQYF

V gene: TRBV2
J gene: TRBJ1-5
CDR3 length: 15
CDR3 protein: CASELGRGGNQPQHF

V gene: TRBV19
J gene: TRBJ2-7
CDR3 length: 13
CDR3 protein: CAASGAGRYEQYF

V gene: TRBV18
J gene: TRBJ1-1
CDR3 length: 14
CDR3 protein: CASSSGHSNTEAFF

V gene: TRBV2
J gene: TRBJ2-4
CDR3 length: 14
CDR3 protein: CASSPDRARNIQYF

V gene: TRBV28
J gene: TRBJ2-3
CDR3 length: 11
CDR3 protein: CASSRADTQYF

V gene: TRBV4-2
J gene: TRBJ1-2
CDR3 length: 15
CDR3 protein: CASSLESWGRLGYTF

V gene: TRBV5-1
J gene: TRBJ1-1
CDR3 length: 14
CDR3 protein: CASTLGTGNTEAFF

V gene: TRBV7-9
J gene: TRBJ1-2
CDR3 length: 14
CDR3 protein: CASSSDSPLYGYTF

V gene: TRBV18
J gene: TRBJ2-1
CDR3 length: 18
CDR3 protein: CASSPGTSGTLPGNEQFF

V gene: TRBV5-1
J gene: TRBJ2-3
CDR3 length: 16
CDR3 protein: CASSLAPGGSTDTQYF

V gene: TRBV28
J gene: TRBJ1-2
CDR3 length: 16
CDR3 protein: CASSLLQGLVHYGYTF

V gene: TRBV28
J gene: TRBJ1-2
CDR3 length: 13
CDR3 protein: CASSLQANYGYTF

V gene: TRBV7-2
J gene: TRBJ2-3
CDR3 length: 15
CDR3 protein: CASSLVTGGTDTQYF

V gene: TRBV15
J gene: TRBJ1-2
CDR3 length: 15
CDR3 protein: CATSRDRGQHYGYTF

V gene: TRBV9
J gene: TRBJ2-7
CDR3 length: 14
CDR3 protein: CASSPREGPREQYF

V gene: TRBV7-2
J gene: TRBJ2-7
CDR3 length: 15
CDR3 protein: CASSWSGSSRNEQYF

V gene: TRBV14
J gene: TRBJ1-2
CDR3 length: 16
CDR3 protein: CASSQGTDARIFGYTF